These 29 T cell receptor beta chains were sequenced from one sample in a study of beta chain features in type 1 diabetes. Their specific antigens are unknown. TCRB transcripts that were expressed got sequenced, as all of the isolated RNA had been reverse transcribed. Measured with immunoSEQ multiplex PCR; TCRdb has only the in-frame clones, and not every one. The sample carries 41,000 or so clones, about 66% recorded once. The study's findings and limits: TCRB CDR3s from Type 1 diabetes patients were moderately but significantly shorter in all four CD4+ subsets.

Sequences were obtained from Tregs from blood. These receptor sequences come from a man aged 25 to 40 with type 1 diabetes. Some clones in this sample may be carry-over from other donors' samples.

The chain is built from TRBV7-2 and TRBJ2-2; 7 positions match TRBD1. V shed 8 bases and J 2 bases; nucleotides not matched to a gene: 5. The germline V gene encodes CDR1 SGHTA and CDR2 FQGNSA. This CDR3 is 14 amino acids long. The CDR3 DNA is TGTGCCAGCGTATACAGGGGTAACACCGGGGAGCTGTTTTTT. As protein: CASVYRGNTGELFF.

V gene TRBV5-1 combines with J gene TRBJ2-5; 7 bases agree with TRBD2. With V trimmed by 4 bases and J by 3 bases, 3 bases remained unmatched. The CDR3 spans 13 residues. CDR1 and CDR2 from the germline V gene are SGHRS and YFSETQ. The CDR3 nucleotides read TGCGCCAGCAGCACCGGACTAGAAGAGACCCAGTACTTC. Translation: CASSTGLEETQYF.

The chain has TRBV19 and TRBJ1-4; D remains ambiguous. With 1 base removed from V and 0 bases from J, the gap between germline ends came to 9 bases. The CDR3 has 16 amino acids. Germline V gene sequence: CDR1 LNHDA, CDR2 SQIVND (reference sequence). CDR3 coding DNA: TGTGCCAGTAGTATAGCGGGAGCTGCAACTAATGAAAAACTGTTTTTT. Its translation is CASSIAGAATNEKLFF. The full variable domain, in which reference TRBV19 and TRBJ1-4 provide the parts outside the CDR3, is DGGITQSPKYLFRKEGQNVTLSCEQNLNHDAMYWYRQDPGQGLRLIYYSQIVNDFQKGDIAEGYSVSREKKESFPLTVTSAQKNPTAFYLCASSIAGAATNEKLFFGSGTQLSVL.

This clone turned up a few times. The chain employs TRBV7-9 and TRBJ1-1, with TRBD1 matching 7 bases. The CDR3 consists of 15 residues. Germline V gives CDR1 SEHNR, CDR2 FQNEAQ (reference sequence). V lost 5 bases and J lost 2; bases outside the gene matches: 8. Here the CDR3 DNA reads TGTGCCAGCAGCCCGACGACAGGGATAAACACTGAAGCTTTCTTT. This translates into CASSPTTGINTEAFF.

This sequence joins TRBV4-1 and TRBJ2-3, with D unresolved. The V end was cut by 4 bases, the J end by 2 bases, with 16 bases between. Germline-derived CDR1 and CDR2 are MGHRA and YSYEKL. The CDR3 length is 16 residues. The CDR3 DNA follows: TGCGCCAGCAGCCCTACCGAGGCCCCAACCACAGATACGCAGTATTTT. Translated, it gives CASSPTEAPTTDTQYF.

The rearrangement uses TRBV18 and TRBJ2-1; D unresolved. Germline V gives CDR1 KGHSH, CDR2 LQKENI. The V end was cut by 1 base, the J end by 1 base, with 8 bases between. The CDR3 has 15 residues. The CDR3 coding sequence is TGTGCCAGCTCACCACAGTACTCATCCTACAATGAGCAGTTCTTC. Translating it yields CASSPQYSSYNEQFF.

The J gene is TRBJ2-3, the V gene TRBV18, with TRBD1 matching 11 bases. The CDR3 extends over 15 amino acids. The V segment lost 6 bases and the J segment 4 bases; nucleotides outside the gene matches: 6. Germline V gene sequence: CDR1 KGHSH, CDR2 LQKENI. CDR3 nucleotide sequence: TGTGCCAGCTCCCGCGGACAGGGGGCTGCAGATACGCAGTATTTT. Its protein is CASSRGQGAADTQYF.

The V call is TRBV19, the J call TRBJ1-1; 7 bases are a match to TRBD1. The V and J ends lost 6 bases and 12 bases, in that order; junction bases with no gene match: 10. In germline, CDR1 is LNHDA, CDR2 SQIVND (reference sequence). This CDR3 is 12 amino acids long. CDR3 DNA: TGTGCCAGTAGAGGGGACAGCCTCAGACCTTTCTTT. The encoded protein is CASRGDSLRPFF.

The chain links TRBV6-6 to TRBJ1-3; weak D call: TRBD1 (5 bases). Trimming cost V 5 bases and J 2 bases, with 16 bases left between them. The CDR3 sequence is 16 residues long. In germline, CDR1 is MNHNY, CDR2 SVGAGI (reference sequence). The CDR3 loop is CASSPVRAKTGNTIYF. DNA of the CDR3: TGTGCCAGCAGTCCGGTCAGGGCGAAAACTGGAAACACCATATATTTT.

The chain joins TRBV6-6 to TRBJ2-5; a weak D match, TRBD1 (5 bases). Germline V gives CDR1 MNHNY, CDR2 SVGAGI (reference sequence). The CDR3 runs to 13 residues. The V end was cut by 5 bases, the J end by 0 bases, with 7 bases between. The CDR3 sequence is CASSRQNQETQYF. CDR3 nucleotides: TGTGCCAGCAGTCGACAGAACCAAGAGACCCAGTACTTC.

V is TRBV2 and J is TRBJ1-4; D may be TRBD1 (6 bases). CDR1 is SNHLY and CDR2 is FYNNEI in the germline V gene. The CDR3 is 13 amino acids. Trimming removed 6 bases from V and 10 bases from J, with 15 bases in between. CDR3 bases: TGTGCCAGCAGGATGACAGGCAGAGTAAAACTGTTTTTT. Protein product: CASRMTGRVKLFF.

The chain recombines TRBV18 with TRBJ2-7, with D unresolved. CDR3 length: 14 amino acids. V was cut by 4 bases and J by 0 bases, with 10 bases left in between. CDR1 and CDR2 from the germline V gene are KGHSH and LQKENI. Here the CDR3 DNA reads TGTGCCAGCTCACTGACGACTGACTCCTACGAGCAGTACTTC. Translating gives CASSLTTDSYEQYF.

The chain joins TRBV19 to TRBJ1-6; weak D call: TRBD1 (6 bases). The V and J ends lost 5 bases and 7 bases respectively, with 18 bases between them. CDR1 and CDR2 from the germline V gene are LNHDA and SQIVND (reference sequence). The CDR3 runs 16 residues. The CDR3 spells CASSSSTDRPNSPLHF. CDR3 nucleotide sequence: TGTGCCAGTAGTTCCTCTACGGACAGACCCAATTCACCCCTCCACTTT.

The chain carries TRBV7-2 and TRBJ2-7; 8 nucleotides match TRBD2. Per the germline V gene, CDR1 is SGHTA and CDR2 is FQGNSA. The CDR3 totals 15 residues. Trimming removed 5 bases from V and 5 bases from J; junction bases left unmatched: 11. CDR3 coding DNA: TGTGCCAGCAGCGTCACCGGGACTAGAAGCGACGAGCAGTACTTC. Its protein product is CASSVTGTRSDEQYF.

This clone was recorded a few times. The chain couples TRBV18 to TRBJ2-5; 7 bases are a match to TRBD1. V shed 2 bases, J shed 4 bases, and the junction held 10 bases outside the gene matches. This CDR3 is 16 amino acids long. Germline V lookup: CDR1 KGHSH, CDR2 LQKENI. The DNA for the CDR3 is TGTGCCAGCTCACCAGTCCAGGGGGACCAGGGAGAGACCCAGTACTTC. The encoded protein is CASSPVQGDQGETQYF.

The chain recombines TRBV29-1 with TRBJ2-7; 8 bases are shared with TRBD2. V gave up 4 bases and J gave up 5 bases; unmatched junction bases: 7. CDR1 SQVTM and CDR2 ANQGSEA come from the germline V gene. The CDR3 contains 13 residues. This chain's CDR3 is CSVAGGGINEQYF. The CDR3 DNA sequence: TGCAGCGTTGCGGGGGGGGGTATCAACGAGCAGTACTTC.

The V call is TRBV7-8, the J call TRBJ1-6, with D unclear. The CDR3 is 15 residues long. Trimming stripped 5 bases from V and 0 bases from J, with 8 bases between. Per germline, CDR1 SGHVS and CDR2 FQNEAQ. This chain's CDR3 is CASSRVSSYNSPLHF. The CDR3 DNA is TGTGCCAGCAGCCGTGTTAGCTCCTATAATTCACCCCTCCACTTT.

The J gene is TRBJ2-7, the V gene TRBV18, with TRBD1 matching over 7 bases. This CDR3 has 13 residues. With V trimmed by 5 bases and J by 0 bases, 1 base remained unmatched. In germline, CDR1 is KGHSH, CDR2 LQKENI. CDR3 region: CASSWDSSYEQYF. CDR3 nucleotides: TGTGCCAGCTCATGGGACAGCTCCTACGAGCAGTACTTC.

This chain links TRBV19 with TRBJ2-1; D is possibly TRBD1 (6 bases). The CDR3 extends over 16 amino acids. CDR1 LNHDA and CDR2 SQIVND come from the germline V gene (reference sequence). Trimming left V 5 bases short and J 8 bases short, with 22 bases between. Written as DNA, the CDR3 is TGTGCCAGTAGTCCCCGACAGGAGACTTACAAAGATGAGCAGTTCTTC. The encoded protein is CASSPRQETYKDEQFF.

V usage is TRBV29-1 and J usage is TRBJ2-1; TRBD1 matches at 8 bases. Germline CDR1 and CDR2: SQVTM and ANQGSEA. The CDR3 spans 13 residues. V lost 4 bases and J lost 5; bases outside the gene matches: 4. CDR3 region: CSVARTGNNEQFF. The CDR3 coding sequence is TGCAGCGTTGCTCGGACAGGGAACAATGAGCAGTTCTTC.

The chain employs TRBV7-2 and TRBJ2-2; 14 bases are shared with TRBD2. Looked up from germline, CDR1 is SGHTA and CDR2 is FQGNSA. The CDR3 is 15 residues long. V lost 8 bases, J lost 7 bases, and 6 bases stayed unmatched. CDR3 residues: CASHRGLAGDGELFF. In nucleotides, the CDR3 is TGTGCCAGCCATCGGGGACTAGCGGGGGACGGGGAGCTGTTTTTT.

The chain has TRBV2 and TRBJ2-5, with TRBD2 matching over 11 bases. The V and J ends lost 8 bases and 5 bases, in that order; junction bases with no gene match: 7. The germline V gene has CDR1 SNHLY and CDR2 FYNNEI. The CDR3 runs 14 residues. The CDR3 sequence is CASGGLAGWETQYF. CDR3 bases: TGTGCCAGCGGCGGACTAGCGGGCTGGGAGACCCAGTACTTC.

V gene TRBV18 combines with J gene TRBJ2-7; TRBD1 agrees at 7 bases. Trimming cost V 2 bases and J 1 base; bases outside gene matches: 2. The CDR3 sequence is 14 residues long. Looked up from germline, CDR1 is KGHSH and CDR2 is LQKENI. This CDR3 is CASSPETGSYEQYF. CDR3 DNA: TGTGCCAGCTCACCAGAGACAGGGTCCTACGAGCAGTACTTC.

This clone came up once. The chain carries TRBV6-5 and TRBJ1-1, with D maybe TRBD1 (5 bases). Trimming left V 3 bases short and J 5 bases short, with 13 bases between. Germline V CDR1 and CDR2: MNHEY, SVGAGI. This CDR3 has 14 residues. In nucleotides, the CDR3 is TGTGCCAGCAGTTATGGGGGGTCAATTACTGAAGCTTTCTTT. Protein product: CASSYGGSITEAFF.

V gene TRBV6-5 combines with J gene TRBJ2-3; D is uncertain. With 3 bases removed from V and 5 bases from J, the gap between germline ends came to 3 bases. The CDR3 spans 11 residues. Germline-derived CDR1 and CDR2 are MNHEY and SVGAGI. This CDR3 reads CASSYRDTQYF. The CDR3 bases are TGTGCCAGCAGTTATAGAGATACGCAGTATTTT.

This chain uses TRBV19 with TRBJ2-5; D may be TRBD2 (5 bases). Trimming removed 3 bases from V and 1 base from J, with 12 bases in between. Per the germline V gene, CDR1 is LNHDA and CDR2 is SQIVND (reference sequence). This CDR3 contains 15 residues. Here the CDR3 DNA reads TGTGCCAGTAGTATGCTGTCGGCGGGCCAAGAGACCCAGTACTTC. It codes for CASSMLSAGQETQYF.

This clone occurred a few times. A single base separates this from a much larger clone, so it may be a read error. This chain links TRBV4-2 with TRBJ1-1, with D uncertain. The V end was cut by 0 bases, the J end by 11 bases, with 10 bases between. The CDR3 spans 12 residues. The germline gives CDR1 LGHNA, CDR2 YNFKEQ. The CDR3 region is CASSQDRRRAFF. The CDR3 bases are TGTGCCAGCAGCCAAGATAGGCGGAGGGCTTTCTTT.

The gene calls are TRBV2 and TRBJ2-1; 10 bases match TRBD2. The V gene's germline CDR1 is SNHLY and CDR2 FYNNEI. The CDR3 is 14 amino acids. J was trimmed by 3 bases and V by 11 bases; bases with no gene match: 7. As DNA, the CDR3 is TGTGCCGGGTTCCCTAGCGGGAGCTACAATGAGCAGTTCTTC. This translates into CAGFPSGSYNEQFF.

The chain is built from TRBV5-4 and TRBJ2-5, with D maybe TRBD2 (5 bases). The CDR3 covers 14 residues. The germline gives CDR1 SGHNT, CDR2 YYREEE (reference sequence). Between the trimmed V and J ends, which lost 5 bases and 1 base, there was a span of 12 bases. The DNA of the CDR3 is TGTGCCAGCAGACAAGGACGGGGCCAAGAGACCCAGTACTTC. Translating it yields CASRQGRGQETQYF.